Listed below are T cell receptor beta chains from one sample, sequenced in a study of T cell responses to AZD1222 COVID-19 vaccine. The data were produced by immunoSEQ multiplex PCR, yet TCRdb's version contains in-frame clones alone and is incomplete. This repertoire shows about 190,000 clones, about 87% found once; its top ten account for 2.5% to 3%. This specimen consisted of peripheral blood, obtained on day 0 of MenACWY control vaccination. These receptors originate from an adult in good health. The CDR3 runs from the conserved cysteine through the conserved F or W. A D gene is named only where the DNA matches it firmly. Clone size, where shown, is once, few, many, or a class for clones that have expanded.

abundance: -
j_gene: TRBJ1-5
v_gene: TRBV10-1
d_gene: TRBD1
CDR3nt: TGCGCCAGCATTCCCTCTCGGACAGGATATAGCAATCAGCCCCAGCATTTT
CDR3aa: CASIPSRTGYSNQPQHF

abundance: -
j_gene: TRBJ2-5
v_gene: TRBV7-2
d_gene: TRBD2
CDR3nt: TGTGCCAGCAGCTTTTCCCGATCGCGGGGGGCCGGTGAGGAGACCCAGTACTTC
CDR3aa: CASSFSRSRGAGEETQYF

abundance: few
j_gene: TRBJ2-2
v_gene: TRBV7-6
d_gene: TRBD2
CDR3nt: TGTGCCAGCAGCTTACCGGGAGGAATCACCGGGGAGCTGTTTTTT
CDR3aa: CASSLPGGITGELFF

abundance: -
j_gene: TRBJ1-2
v_gene: TRBV24-1
d_gene: TRBD1
CDR3nt: TGTGCCACCAGTGACTTTGACAGGGGCTATGGCTACACCTTC
CDR3aa: CATSDFDRGYGYTF

abundance: -
j_gene: TRBJ2-5
v_gene: TRBV6-2/TRBV6-3
d_gene: TRBD1
CDR3nt: TGTGCCAGCAGTCAACAGGGGAACCAAGAGACCCAGTACTTC
CDR3aa: CASSQQGNQETQYF

abundance: -
j_gene: TRBJ2-7
v_gene: TRBV30
d_gene: -
CDR3nt: TGTGCCTGGAGTGTACTGGGAGACGAGCAGTACTTC
CDR3aa: CAWSVLGDEQYF

abundance: -
j_gene: TRBJ2-2
v_gene: TRBV2
d_gene: TRBD2
CDR3nt: TGTGCCAGCAGTGAAGGGACTAGCGGGGGTAACACCGGGGAGCTGTTTTTT
CDR3aa: CASSEGTSGGNTGELFF

abundance: once
j_gene: TRBJ2-3
v_gene: TRBV9
d_gene: -
CDR3nt: TGTGCCAGCAGCGTTGCGATGCACACAGATACGCAGTATTTT
CDR3aa: CASSVAMHTDTQYF

abundance: -
j_gene: TRBJ1-2
v_gene: TRBV11-2
d_gene: -
CDR3nt: TGTGCCAGCAGCTTAGCTACCGGGGGTCTCCGAGGAGGCTACACCTTC
CDR3aa: CASSLATGGLRGGYTF

abundance: -
j_gene: TRBJ2-7
v_gene: TRBV19
d_gene: -
CDR3nt: TGTGCCAGTAGTTTTGGAACGGGACCCTACGAGCAGTACTTC
CDR3aa: CASSFGTGPYEQYF

abundance: -
j_gene: TRBJ1-1
v_gene: TRBV23-1
d_gene: TRBD1
CDR3nt: TGCGCCAGCAGTCAGGCCGGGACAGGGGACACTGAAGCTTTCTTT
CDR3aa: CASSQAGTGDTEAFF

abundance: -
j_gene: TRBJ2-6
v_gene: TRBV5-6
d_gene: -
CDR3nt: TGTGCCAGCTGTCCAACCCCAGGGGTTGGGGCCAACGTCCTGACTTTC
CDR3aa: CASCPTPGVGANVLTF

abundance: -
j_gene: TRBJ2-1
v_gene: TRBV24-1
d_gene: -
CDR3nt: TGTGCCACCAGTGACCGACAAGGTCGGGGTACGTACAATGAGCAGTTCTTC
CDR3aa: CATSDRQGRGTYNEQFF

abundance: -
j_gene: TRBJ2-2
v_gene: TRBV7-3
d_gene: TRBD2
CDR3nt: TGTGCCAGCAGCCCGGCTAGCGGGGTTAACGGGGAGCTGTTTTTT
CDR3aa: CASSPASGVNGELFF

abundance: -
j_gene: TRBJ2-7
v_gene: TRBV5-1
d_gene: -
CDR3nt: TGCGCCAGCAGCGTTTGGGGGCCTGCCTACGAGCAGTACTTC
CDR3aa: CASSVWGPAYEQYF